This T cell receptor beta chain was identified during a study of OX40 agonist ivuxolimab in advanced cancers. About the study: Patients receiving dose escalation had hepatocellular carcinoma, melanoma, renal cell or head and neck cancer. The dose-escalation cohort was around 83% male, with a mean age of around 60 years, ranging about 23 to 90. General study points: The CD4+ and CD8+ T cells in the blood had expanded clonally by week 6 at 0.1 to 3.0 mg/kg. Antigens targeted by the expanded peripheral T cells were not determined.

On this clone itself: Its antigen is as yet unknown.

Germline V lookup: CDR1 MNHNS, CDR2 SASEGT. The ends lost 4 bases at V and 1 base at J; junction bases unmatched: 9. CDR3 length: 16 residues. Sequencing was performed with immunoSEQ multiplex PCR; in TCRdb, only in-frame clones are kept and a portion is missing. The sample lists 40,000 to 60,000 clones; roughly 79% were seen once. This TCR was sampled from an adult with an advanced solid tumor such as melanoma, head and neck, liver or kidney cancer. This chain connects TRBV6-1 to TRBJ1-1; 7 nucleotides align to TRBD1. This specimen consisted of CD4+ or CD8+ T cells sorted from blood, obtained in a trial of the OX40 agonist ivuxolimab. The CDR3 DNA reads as TGTGCCAGCAGTGGAGAAGGGTCAGGGGGGAACACTGAAGCTTTCTTT. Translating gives CASSGEGSGGNTEAFF.